The 9 T cell receptor beta chains reported below all come from one sample, sequenced in a study of blood T cell repertoires in COVID-19. Sequencing used immunoSEQ multiplex PCR; TCRdb keeps in-frame clones, though not all of them. Here the sample spans 90,000 to 150,000 clones, about three quarters being singletons. The sample was peripheral blood. The receptors were gathered from a human donor with acute or convalescent COVID-19. The donor label of this sample is uncertain.

This clone was found a few times. The CDR3 bases are TGTGCCAGCAGTCCACATGGGGGCCCGGCGGATCAGCCCCAGCATTTT. This encodes CASSPHGGPADQPQHF. The rearrangement links TRBV27 to TRBJ1-5; TRBD1 might be the D (6 bases). This CDR3 is 16 amino acids long. Trimming removed 5 bases at V and 5 bases at J, with 19 bases between. Germline CDR1 reads MNHEY; CDR2 reads SMNVEV (reference sequence).

The table lists this clone with a count of one. V gene TRBV7-8 combines with J gene TRBJ1-1; no firm D call. Germline V gene sequence: CDR1 SGHVS, CDR2 FQNEAQ. Trimming cost V 5 bases and J 1 base, with 11 bases left between them. The CDR3 covers 14 residues. The CDR3 reads CASSLTFSNTEAFF. CDR3 nucleotide sequence: TGTGCCAGCAGCCTGACATTTTCGAACACTGAAGCTTTCTTT.

The chain combines TRBV9 with TRBJ2-2, with a weak D call TRBD2 (6 bases). The CDR3 loop spans 13 amino acids. V was pared by 6 bases and J by 4 bases, with 10 bases between. The germline CDR1 and CDR2 sequences are SGDLS and YYNGEE. In nucleotides, the CDR3 is TGTGCCAGCACGACTAGTCTCACCGGGGAGCTGTTTTTT. Amino acids: CASTTSLTGELFF. The full variable domain, in which reference TRBV9 and TRBJ2-2 provide the parts outside the CDR3, is DSGVTQTPKHLITATGQRVTLRCSPRSGDLSVYWYQQSLDQGLQFLIQYYNGEERAKGNILERFSAQQFPDLHSELNLSSLELGDSALYFCASTTSLTGELFFGEGSRLTVL.

The chain employs TRBV5-1 and TRBJ2-5; a weak D match, TRBD1 (5 bases). There are 14 residues in the CDR3. Germline CDR1 is SGHRS and CDR2 is YFSETQ. Trimming cost V 3 bases and J 5 bases, with 14 bases left between them. DNA of the CDR3: TGCGCCAGCAGCTCTGACAGCGCCTCGGAGACCCAGTACTTC. Encoded protein: CASSSDSASETQYF.

V and J are TRBV4-1 and TRBJ2-5, with a weak D call TRBD2 (6 bases). Germline lookup yields CDR1 MGHRA and CDR2 YSYEKL. The CDR3 is 16 amino acids. V was shortened by 3 bases and J by 5 bases, with 19 bases between the two germline ends. CDR3 region: CASSQPHRGSRETQYF. CDR3 bases: TGCGCCAGCAGCCAGCCTCACCGGGGGAGTCGGGAGACCCAGTACTTC.

In this sample, this clone turned up once. This chain joins TRBV19 and TRBJ2-1; 11 bases align to TRBD1. The germline V gene has CDR1 LNHDA and CDR2 SQIVND (reference sequence). The CDR3 spans 15 residues. The ends lost 3 bases at V and 8 bases at J; junction bases unmatched: 6. CDR3 residues: CASSIQDRGPDEQFF. The CDR3 nucleotides read TGTGCCAGTAGTATCCAGGACAGGGGGCCGGATGAGCAGTTCTTC. Filled out from reference TRBV19 and TRBJ2-1, the complete variable domain reads DGGITQSPKYLFRKEGQNVTLSCEQNLNHDAMYWYRQDPGQGLRLIYYSQIVNDFQKGDIAEGYSVSREKKESFPLTVTSAQKNPTAFYLCASSIQDRGPDEQFFGPGTRLTVL.

CDR3 sequence (DNA): TGCAGCGGAACGACAGGGCTGAACACTGAAGCTTTCTTT. Translating it yields CSGTTGLNTEAFF. The chain carries TRBV29-1 and TRBJ1-1; 7 bases fit TRBD1. Germline loops: CDR1 SQVTM, CDR2 ANQGSEA. The CDR3 is 13 amino acids. The junction had 5 bases not matched to a gene; V was cut back by 7 bases and J by 0 bases.

This CDR3 reads CASRRGRETQYF. The CDR3 DNA follows: TGTGCCAGCCGCAGGGGGCGGGAGACCCAGTACTTC. The chain carries TRBV5-6 and TRBJ2-5, with 8 bases aligning to TRBD1. Germline-derived CDR1 and CDR2 are SGHDT and YYEEEE. V lost 7 bases and J lost 5; bases outside the gene matches: 4. This CDR3 has 12 amino acids.

The chain couples TRBV5-8 to TRBJ1-5; 10 nucleotides agree with TRBD1. With 5 bases clipped from V and 0 bases from J, the junction kept 17 bases outside the gene matches. The CDR3 totals 20 residues. Germline CDR1 is SGHTS and CDR2 is YDEGEE. The CDR3 loop reads CASSRSRGTGDFFSNQPQHF. The DNA for the CDR3 is TGTGCCAGCAGTCGAAGTAGAGGGACAGGGGACTTTTTTAGCAATCAGCCCCAGCATTTT.